The rows below give T cell receptor beta chains drawn from one sample of a study of blood T cell repertoires in COVID-19. The protocol was immunoSEQ multiplex PCR, while the TCRdb copy is restricted to in-frame clones and leaves out a portion. The sample holds about 24,000 clones, more than 75% seen once. Sequenced: peripheral blood. All receptors come from a human donor with active COVID-19. The donor label of this sample is uncertain. Each CDR3 is given with its conserved first and last residue. A D gene is named only where the DNA matches it firmly. A clone size is listed for some rows: how often the clone was seen (once, few, many), or a class if it is expanded.

>TRBV4-2|-|-|TRBJ1-1
TGTGCCAGCAGCCAAGCGAGTACGGGACTGTCCACTGAAGCTTTCTTT
CASSQASTGLSTEAFF
>TRBV28|-|TRBD1|TRBJ2-1
TGTGCCAGCAGTTTGGGCCTACTGACAGGGGACACCTACAATGAGCAGTTCTTC
CASSLGLLTGDTYNEQFF
>TRBV6-4|-|-|TRBJ2-1
TGTGCCAGCAGTGGCGTCAGGGGAAATGAGCAGTTCTTC
CASSGVRGNEQFF
>TRBV5-6|-|-|TRBJ1-3
TGTGCCAGCAGCTTGGGGAGGGCAAACACCATATATTTT
CASSLGRANTIYF
>TRBV7-9|-|TRBD1|TRBJ2-7
TGTGCCAGCAGCTCTACAGGGGACGGGGAGCAGTACTTC
CASSSTGDGEQYF
>TRBV11-3|-|TRBD2|TRBJ2-1
TGTGCCAGCAGCCTAGTCGAGGGACTAGCGGGACTCAATGAGCAGTTCTTC
CASSLVEGLAGLNEQFF
>TRBV18|-|TRBD2|TRBJ2-7
TGTGCCAGCTCACCGGGACTAGCGGGCTACGAGCAGTACTTC
CASSPGLAGYEQYF
>TRBV28|-|TRBD1|TRBJ2-3
TGTGCCAGCAGTTTGGGGACAGGGTTAGATACGCAGTATTTT
CASSLGTGLDTQYF
>TRBV10-2|-|TRBD2|TRBJ2-7
TGCGCCAGCAGAGGGACTACTTCTCCCTACGAGCAGTACTTC
CASRGTTSPYEQYF
>TRBV6-2/TRBV6-3|-|TRBD1|TRBJ1-2
TGTGCCAGCAGTGACCGGACAGGGGCCTACTATGGCTACACCTTC
CASSDRTGAYYGYTF
>TRBV7-6|-|TRBD2|TRBJ2-5
TGTGCCAGCAGGTTCGCTCACAGCGGGAGAGAGACCCAGTACTTC
CASRFAHSGRETQYF
>TRBV6-5|-|-|TRBJ1-6
TGTGCCAGCAGGATCGGGGATTCACCCCTCCACTTT
CASRIGDSPLHF
>TRBV27|-|TRBD1|TRBJ1-1
TGTGCCAGCAGTCATCGTCAGGGGGCGAGGGACACTGAAGCTTTCTTT
CASSHRQGARDTEAFF
>TRBV24-1|-|TRBD1|TRBJ2-3
TGTGCCACCTCCCCCGGACAGGGGGGGACAGATACGCAGTATTTT
CATSPGQGGTDTQYF
>TRBV3-1/TRBV3-2|-|-|TRBJ2-2
TGTGCCAGCAGTCTTATCACGGGTACGAACACCGGGGAGCTGTTTTTT
CASSLITGTNTGELFF
>TRBV5-4|-|-|TRBJ2-3
TGTGCCAGCAGCTACGAGAGTAGCACAGATACGCAGTATTTT
CASSYESSTDTQYF
>TRBV2|-|TRBD2|TRBJ2-1
TGTGCCAGCAGCGGACTAGCGGGGGGGCCGGGTGAGCAGTTCTTC
CASSGLAGGPGEQFF
>TRBV7-9|-|TRBD1|TRBJ2-3
TGTGCCAGCGGGACAGGGGACACAGATACGCAGTATTTT
CASGTGDTDTQYF
>TRBV6-5|-|TRBD1|TRBJ2-5
TGTGCCAGCAGTTCGACCGGGACAGGGGGAGAGACCCAGTACTTC
CASSSTGTGGETQYF
>TRBV19|-|-|TRBJ1-4
TGTGCCACCGTGGGGGGTTTTACTAATGAAAAACTGTTTTTT
CATVGGFTNEKLFF
>TRBV5-6|-|TRBD1|TRBJ2-1
TGTGCCAGCAGCTCCGACAGGGAAAACTACAATGAGCAGTTCTTC
CASSSDRENYNEQFF
>TRBV6-5|-|TRBD1|TRBJ1-1
TGTGCCAGCAGGATAGGGGGCTCCACTGAAGCTTTCTTT
CASRIGGSTEAFF
>TRBV5-1|-|TRBD1|TRBJ1-1
TGCGCCAGCAGCTCACAGGGGGCGCTTAACACTGAAGCTTTCTTT
CASSSQGALNTEAFF
>TRBV6-5|-|-|TRBJ1-1
TGTGCCAGCAGTCTCCAGGGGACACTGAACACTGAAGCTTTCTTT
CASSLQGTLNTEAFF
>TRBV12-5|-|-|TRBJ1-5
TGTGCTAGTGGTTTTACCTATTTAAGGGACTATAGCAATCAGCCCCAGCATTTT
CASGFTYLRDYSNQPQHF
>TRBV11-2|-|TRBD2|TRBJ2-5
TGTGCCAGCAGCCCGCAGCGGGGGCAAGAGACCCAGTACTTC
CASSPQRGQETQYF
>TRBV7-9|-|TRBD2|TRBJ2-5
TGTGCCAGCAGCCCCAGAACTAGCGGGAGAGGGACCCAGTACTTC
CASSPRTSGRGTQYF
>TRBV14|few|TRBD1|TRBJ2-1
TGTGCCAGCAGCCAAGGGTTGTTGGGGACAGGAGTTTCGAGCTCCTACAATGAGCAGTTCTTC
CASSQGLLGTGVSSSYNEQFF
>TRBV4-3|-|-|TRBJ2-2
TGCGCCAGCAGCCCTGGCCCGGTGGGAGCAAACACCGGGGAGCTGTTTTTT
CASSPGPVGANTGELFF
>TRBV25-1|-|-|TRBJ1-3
TGTGCCAGCAGTGATCAAGACCCCAGGGCTGGAAACACCATATATTTT
CASSDQDPRAGNTIYF
>TRBV9|once|-|TRBJ2-1
TGTGCCAGCAGCGTAGGGGCCGGGACCTACAATGAGCAGTTCTTC
CASSVGAGTYNEQFF
>TRBV7-9|once|TRBD2|TRBJ2-1
TGTGCCAGCAGTTTTGGCCTTTTGGGAAGCGGGAGGGCGTTAAATGAGCAGTTCTTC
CASSFGLLGSGRALNEQFF
>TRBV5-4|-|-|TRBJ2-3
TGTGCCAGCAGCATGGCGGGCACAGATACGCAGTATTTT
CASSMAGTDTQYF
>TRBV2|once|TRBD1|TRBJ1-4
TGTGCCAGCAGCCGACAGGGGGCGATAATTAATGAAAAACTGTTTTTT
CASSRQGAIINEKLFF
>TRBV30|-|-|TRBJ1-5
TGTGCCTGGAGCCCTCGCGGGAATCAGCCCCAGCATTTT
CAWSPRGNQPQHF
>TRBV23-1|-|-|TRBJ1-6
TGCGCCAGCAGCCACGCCCAGATTAATTCACCCCTCCACTTT
CASSHAQINSPLHF
>TRBV19|-|-|TRBJ2-2
TGTGCCAGTAGTATAGCTCCGGCGAACACCGGGGAGCTGTTTTTT
CASSIAPANTGELFF
>TRBV27|-|-|TRBJ2-5
TGTGCCAGCAGCCAAGGAAGAGGGCGGAACCAAGAGACCCAGTACTTC
CASSQGRGRNQETQYF
>TRBV28|-|-|TRBJ1-2
TGTGCCAGCAGTTCCCCGGGTCGGAACTATGGCTACACCTTC
CASSSPGRNYGYTF